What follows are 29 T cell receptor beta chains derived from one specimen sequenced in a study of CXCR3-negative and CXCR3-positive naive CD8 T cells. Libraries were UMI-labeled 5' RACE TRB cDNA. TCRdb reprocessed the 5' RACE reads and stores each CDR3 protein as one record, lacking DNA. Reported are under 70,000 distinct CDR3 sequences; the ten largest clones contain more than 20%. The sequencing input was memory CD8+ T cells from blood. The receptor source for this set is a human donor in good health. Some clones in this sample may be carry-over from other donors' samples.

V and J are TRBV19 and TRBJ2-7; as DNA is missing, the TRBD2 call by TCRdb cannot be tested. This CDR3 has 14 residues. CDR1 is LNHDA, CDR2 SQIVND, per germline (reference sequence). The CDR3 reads CASSSGLAAYEQYF. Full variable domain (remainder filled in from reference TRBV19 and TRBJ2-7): DGGITQSPKYLFRKEGQNVTLSCEQNLNHDAMYWYRQDPGQGLRLIYYSQIVNDFQKGDIAEGYSVSREKKESFPLTVTSAQKNPTAFYLCASSSGLAAYEQYFGPGTRLTVT.

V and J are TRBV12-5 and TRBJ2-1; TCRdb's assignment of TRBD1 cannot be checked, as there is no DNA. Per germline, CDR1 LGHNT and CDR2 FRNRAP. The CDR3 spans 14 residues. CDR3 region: CASGPGVVSQEQFF.

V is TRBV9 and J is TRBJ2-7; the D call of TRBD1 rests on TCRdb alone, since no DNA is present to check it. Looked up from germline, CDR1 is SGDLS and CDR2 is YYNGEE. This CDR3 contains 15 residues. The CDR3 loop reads CASSASPGSSYEQYF.

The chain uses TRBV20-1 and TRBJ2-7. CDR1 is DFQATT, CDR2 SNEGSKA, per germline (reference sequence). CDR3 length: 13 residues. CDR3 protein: CSATHKTYYEQYF.

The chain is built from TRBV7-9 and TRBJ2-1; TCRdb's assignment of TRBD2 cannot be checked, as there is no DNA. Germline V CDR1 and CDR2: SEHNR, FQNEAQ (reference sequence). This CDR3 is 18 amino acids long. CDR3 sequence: CASSLAARSASSYNEQFF. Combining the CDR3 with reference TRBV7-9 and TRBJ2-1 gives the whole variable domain DTGVSQNPRHKITKRGQNVTFRCDPISEHNRLYWYRQTLGQGPEFLTYFQNEAQLEKSRLLSDRFSAERPKGSFSTLEIQRTEQGDSAMYLCASSLAARSASSYNEQFFGPGTRLTVL.

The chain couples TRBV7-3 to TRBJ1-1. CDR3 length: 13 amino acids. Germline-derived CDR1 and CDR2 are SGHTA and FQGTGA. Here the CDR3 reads CASSLNANTEAFF.

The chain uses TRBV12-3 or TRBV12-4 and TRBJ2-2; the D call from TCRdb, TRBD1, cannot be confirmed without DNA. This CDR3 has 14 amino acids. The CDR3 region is CASIRDKNTGELFF.

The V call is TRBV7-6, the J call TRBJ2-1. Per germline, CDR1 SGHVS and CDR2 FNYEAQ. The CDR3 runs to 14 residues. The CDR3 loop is CASSLAVGINEQFF.

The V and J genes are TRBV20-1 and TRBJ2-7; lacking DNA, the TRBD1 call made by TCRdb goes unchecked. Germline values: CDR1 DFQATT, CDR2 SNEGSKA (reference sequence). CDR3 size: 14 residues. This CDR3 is CSARDLGQVYEQYF.

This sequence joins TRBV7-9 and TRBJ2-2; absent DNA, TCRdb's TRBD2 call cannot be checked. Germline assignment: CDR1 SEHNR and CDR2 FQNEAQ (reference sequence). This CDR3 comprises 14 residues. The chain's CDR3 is CASSAAIATGELFF.

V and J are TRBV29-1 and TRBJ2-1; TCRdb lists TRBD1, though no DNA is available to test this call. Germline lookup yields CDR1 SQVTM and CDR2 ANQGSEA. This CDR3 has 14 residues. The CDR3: CSVVWPRGYNEQFF.

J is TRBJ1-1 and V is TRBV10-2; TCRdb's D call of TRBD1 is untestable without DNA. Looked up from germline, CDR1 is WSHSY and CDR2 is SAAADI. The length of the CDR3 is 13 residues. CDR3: CASSLNRAAEAFF.

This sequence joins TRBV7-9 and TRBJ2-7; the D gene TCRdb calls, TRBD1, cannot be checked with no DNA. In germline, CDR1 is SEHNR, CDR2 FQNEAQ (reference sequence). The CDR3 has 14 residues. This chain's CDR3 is CASSSTPDSNEQYF.

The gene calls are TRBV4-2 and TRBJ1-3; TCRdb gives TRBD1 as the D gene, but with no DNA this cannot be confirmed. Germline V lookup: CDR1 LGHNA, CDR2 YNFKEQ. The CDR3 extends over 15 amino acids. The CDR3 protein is CASSQAPDSGNTIYF.

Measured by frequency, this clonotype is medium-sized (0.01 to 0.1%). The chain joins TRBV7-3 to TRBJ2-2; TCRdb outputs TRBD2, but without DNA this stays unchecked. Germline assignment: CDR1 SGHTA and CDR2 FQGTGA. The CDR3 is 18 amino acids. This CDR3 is CASSLTPLAGGSTGELFF.

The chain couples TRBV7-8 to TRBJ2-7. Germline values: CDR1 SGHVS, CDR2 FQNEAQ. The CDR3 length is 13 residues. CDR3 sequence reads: CASSLGDFYEQYF.

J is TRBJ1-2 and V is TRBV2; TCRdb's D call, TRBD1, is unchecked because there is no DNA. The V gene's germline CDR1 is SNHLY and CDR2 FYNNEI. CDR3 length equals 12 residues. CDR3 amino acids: CASSEQGEGYTF.

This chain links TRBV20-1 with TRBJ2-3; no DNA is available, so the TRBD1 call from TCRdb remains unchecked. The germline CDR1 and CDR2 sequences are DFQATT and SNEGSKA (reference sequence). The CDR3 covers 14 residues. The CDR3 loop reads CSARAGIVADTQYF.

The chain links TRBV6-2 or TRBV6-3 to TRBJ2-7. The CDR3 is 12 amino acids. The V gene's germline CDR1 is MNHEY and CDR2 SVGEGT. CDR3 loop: CASRTVSYEQYF.

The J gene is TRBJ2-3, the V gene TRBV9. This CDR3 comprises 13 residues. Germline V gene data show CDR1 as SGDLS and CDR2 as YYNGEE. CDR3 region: CASSAYRSDTQYF.

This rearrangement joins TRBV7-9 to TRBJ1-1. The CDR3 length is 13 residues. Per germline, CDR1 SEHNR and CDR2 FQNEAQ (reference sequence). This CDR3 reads CASSPRGQAEAFF.

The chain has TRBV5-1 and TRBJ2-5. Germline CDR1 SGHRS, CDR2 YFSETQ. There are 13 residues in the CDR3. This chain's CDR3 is CASSLGLEETQYF.

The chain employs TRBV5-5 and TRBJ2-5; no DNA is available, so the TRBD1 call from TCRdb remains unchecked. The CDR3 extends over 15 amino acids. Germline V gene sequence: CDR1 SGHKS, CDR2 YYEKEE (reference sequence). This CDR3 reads CASSSPDRGSETQYF.

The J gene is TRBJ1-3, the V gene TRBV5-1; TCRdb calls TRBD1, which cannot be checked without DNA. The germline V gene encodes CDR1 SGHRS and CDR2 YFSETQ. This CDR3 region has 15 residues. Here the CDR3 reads CASSLGTTSGNTIYF. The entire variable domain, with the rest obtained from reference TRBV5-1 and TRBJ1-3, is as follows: KAGVTQTPRYLIKTRGQQVTLSCSPISGHRSVSWYQQTPGQGLQFLFEYFSETQRNKGNFPGRFSGRQFSNSRSEMNVSTLELGDSALYLCASSLGTTSGNTIYFGEGSWLTVV.

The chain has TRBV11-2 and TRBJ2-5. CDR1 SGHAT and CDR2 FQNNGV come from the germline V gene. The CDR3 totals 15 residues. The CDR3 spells CASSLEWSYQETQYF.

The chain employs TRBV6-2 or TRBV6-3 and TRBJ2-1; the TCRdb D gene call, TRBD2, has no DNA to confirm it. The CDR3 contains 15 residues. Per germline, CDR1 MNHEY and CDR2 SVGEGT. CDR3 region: CASSYSLAGAAKQFF.

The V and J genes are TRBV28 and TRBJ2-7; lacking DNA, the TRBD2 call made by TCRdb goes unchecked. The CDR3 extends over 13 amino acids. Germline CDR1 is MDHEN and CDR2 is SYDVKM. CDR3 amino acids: CASSFRAGSEQYF.

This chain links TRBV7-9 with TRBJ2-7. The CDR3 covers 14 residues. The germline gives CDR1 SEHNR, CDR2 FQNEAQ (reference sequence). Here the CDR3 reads CASSLAGAGYEQYF.

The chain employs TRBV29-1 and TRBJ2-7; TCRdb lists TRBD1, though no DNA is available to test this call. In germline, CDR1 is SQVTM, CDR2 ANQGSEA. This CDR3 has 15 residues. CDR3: CSVMGGTEDFYEQYF.